The present T cell receptor beta chain was sequenced within a study of blood T cell repertoires in COVID-19. Study summary: The analysed material was cDNA or gDNA that came from T cells, B-cell-depleted T cells, or PBMCs.

Looked up from germline, CDR1 is SEHNR and CDR2 is FQNEAQ (reference sequence). The CDR3 runs 13 residues. Trimming at V came to 5 bases and at J to 7 bases, leaving 6 bases not matched to a gene. In the original processing: Amplification of reference gene primers provided the estimated nucleated cell counts. Some clones are missing from TCRdb's copy, which holds only in-frame ones; the method was immunoSEQ multiplex PCR. That table is the source of V, J and clone size, and D and trimming were worked out from the DNA. This table holds a few hundred thousand clones, more than 75% found once. Cohorts were determined from participant-reported clinical history. All exposed participants met a person with COVID-19 within 2 weeks before entering the study.

Specimen: PBMCs or T cells enriched from blood (not recorded which). The receptor's source is a woman between 50 and 59 years old who had been exposed to COVID-19. J is TRBJ1-1 and V is TRBV7-9; 8 positions agree with TRBD1. Here the CDR3 reads CASSLRTGREAFF. The CDR3 region has the DNA TGTGCCAGCAGCCTGAGGACAGGGCGTGAAGCTTTCTTT.